These T cell receptor beta chains were read from a single sample in a study of blood T cell repertoires in COVID-19. Assay: immunoSEQ multiplex PCR; the TCRdb copy retains only in-frame clones and omits some. This repertoire shows about 210,000 clones, over 80% found once; its top ten account for 10%. Input material: PBMCs or T cells enriched from blood (not recorded which). These receptors came from a young man with acute COVID-19. The CDR3 runs from the conserved cysteine through the conserved F or W. Each record gives: clone size, D gene, V gene, J gene, CDR3 DNA, CDR3 protein. The D gene is left open where the match is weak. Clone size is stated in some rows and not others, as once, few, many or a class when expanded.

once,NA,TRBV27,TRBJ2-5,TGTGCCAGCAGTTCCTCCACACAGGGAAGGGAGACCCAGTACTTC,CASSSSTQGRETQYF
NA,NA,TRBV11-3,TRBJ1-1,TGTGCCAGCAGCTTGTACGGGGGCACTGAAGCTTTCTTT,CASSLYGGTEAFF
NA,NA,TRBV28,TRBJ2-3,TGTGCCAGCAGTTTTGAGGGTCAGGGGTTTCGGGCAGATACGCAGTATTTT,CASSFEGQGFRADTQYF
NA,NA,TRBV6-2/TRBV6-3,TRBJ1-1,TGTGCCAGCAGTTACGGGCCTTCGAACACTGAAGCTTTCTTT,CASSYGPSNTEAFF
NA,NA,TRBV7-2,TRBJ2-7,TGTGCCAGCAGCCCACCCCTAACCTACGAGCAGTACTTC,CASSPPLTYEQYF
NA,NA,TRBV18,TRBJ1-3,TGTGCCAGCTCACCACCGGGCGCTCCCGGAAACACCATATATTTT,CASSPPGAPGNTIYF
NA,TRBD1,TRBV11-2,TRBJ1-1,TGTGCCAGCAGCCCCGGACAGGGTACTGAAGCTTTCTTT,CASSPGQGTEAFF
NA,NA,TRBV28,TRBJ1-5,TGTGCCAGCAGTTCGGGTCGACAGCCCCAGCATTTT,CASSSGRQPQHF
once,TRBD1,TRBV7-9,TRBJ1-2,TGTGCCAGCAGCTTAGAACGGTACAGGGGGCTGGGTGGCTACACCTTC,CASSLERYRGLGGYTF
once,NA,TRBV4-3,TRBJ1-2,TGCGCCAGCAGCCAATACAGCCACTATGGCTACACCTTC,CASSQYSHYGYTF
many,NA,TRBV6-4,TRBJ2-5,TGTGCCAGCAGTGAATTCGCAGGGATGGGCCAAGAGACCCAGTACTTC,CASSEFAGMGQETQYF
NA,NA,TRBV28,TRBJ2-1,TGTGCCAGCCTCGAGGGCCCGAATGAGCAGTTCTTC,CASLEGPNEQFF
NA,NA,TRBV19,TRBJ2-1,TGTGCCAGTAGTATAGCTACCCGATCCTACAATGAGCAGTTCTTC,CASSIATRSYNEQFF
NA,NA,TRBV4-1,TRBJ1-1,TGCGCCAGCAGCCCAGGACAGTGGAGGACTGAAGCTTTCTTT,CASSPGQWRTEAFF
NA,NA,TRBV10-3,TRBJ1-2,TGTGCCATCAGTGCTGCGTCTGGCTATGGCTACACCTTC,CAISAASGYGYTF
NA,TRBD2,TRBV2,TRBJ2-2,TGTGCCAGCAGCGAGGGACTAGCGGGGAACACCGGGGAGCTGTTTTTT,CASSEGLAGNTGELFF
NA,TRBD2,TRBV5-1,TRBJ2-1,TGCGCCAGCAGCCTCGGACTAGCGGGAGTCGATGAGCAGTTCTTC,CASSLGLAGVDEQFF
NA,NA,TRBV27,TRBJ1-5,TGTGCCAGCAGTAAACAGGGCTTCAATCAGCCCCAGCATTTT,CASSKQGFNQPQHF
NA,NA,TRBV10-2,TRBJ1-1,TGCGCCAGCAGTAAGCAGACAGAGAGGAACACTGAAGCTTTCTTT,CASSKQTERNTEAFF
NA,NA,TRBV4-2,TRBJ1-1,TGTGCCAGCAGCCAAGAGTGGCGGCCGAACACTGAAGCTTTCTTT,CASSQEWRPNTEAFF
NA,NA,TRBV2,TRBJ1-2,TGTGCCAGCAGTGAATCATCTCCGAGGAACTATGGCTACACCTTC,CASSESSPRNYGYTF
NA,NA,TRBV7-9,TRBJ2-4,TGTGCCAGCAGCTTAGACGGGAAGGGCAAAAACATTCAGTACTTC,CASSLDGKGKNIQYF
NA,NA,TRBV4-3,TRBJ2-4,TGCGCCAGCAGCCACAAAACAGGGGGGGACATTCAGTACTTC,CASSHKTGGDIQYF
NA,NA,TRBV4-1,TRBJ1-2,TGCGCCAGCAGCCTTGATTATGTGGCCTATGGCTACACCTTC,CASSLDYVAYGYTF
NA,NA,TRBV9,TRBJ1-5,TGTGCCAGCAGTCCAGGGGAGCTCCATCAGCCCCAGCATTTT,CASSPGELHQPQHF
few,TRBD1,TRBV28,TRBJ2-2,TGTGCCAGCAGCTTGGGGACAGGGGAGTGGACCGGGGAGCTGTTTTTT,CASSLGTGEWTGELFF
NA,NA,TRBV10-1,TRBJ1-2,TGCGCCAGCAGTGAGGTCAGGGGAAGAGGCTACACCTTC,CASSEVRGRGYTF
NA,NA,TRBV23-1,TRBJ2-1,TGCGCCATCTCGGGCAGGGGCGGTAGCAATGAGCAGTTCTTC,CAISGRGGSNEQFF
NA,NA,TRBV6-5,TRBJ1-3,TGTGCCAGCAGTTACTCCGCCCCGGGGGCTGGAAACACCATATATTTT,CASSYSAPGAGNTIYF
NA,NA,TRBV30,TRBJ1-5,TGTGCCTGGAGTGGGGGCGGTAGGCCCCAGCATTTT,CAWSGGGRPQHF
NA,NA,TRBV5-1,TRBJ2-6,TGCGCCAGCAGCTCGCGACGGGACTCTGGGGCCAACGTCCTGACTTTC,CASSSRRDSGANVLTF
NA,TRBD1,TRBV11-2,TRBJ2-5,TGTGCCAGCAGCCACGGGGGACAGGGAATCGAGACCCAGTACTTC,CASSHGGQGIETQYF
once,NA,TRBV6-6,TRBJ1-5,TGTGCCAGCTTCATGGGGGGTAATCAGCCCCAGCATTTT,CASFMGGNQPQHF
NA,NA,TRBV9,TRBJ1-1,TGTGCCAGCAGCGTAGCAGGGGAGGGTGAAGCTTTCTTT,CASSVAGEGEAFF
NA,NA,TRBV9,TRBJ2-1,TGTGCCAGCAGCGCAGGGGAACTTAGCTCCTACAATGAGCAGTTCTTC,CASSAGELSSYNEQFF
NA,NA,TRBV29-1,TRBJ2-3,TGCAGCGTTGACAGGGACACAGATACGCAGTATTTT,CSVDRDTDTQYF
NA,NA,TRBV4-1,TRBJ1-3,TGCGCCAGCAGCCAAGATAACGGGATGGAGGGATACACCATATATTTT,CASSQDNGMEGYTIYF
NA,NA,TRBV3-1/TRBV3-2,TRBJ2-5,TGTGCCAGCAGCCAAGATGTAGGATTACGAGGCGGTCAAGAGACCCAGTACTTC,CASSQDVGLRGGQETQYF
NA,NA,TRBV2,TRBJ1-1,TGTGCCAGCAGTACTGACATTCATCACATGAACACTGAAGCTTTCTTT,CASSTDIHHMNTEAFF
few,TRBD1,TRBV2,TRBJ2-7,TGTGCCAGCAGTGAGATGGCAGGGGGCGGGGAGCAGTACTTC,CASSEMAGGGEQYF
NA,TRBD1,TRBV7-2,TRBJ1-2,TGTGCCAGCAGCTCTTCCTGGGCAGGGGGCGGGTCTCGTGGCTACACCTTC,CASSSSWAGGGSRGYTF
NA,NA,TRBV4-1,TRBJ2-1,TGCGCCAGCAGCCAAGCCCCCGTAAACAATGAGCAGTTCTTC,CASSQAPVNNEQFF
NA,TRBD1,TRBV19,TRBJ1-5,TGTGCCAGTAGTATTCGGGGACAGGATCTCTACGAACATCAGCCCCAGCATTTT,CASSIRGQDLYEHQPQHF
few,TRBD1,TRBV28,TRBJ1-2,TGTGCCAGCACCTCACGGCAGGGGGGCTATGGCTACACCTTC,CASTSRQGGYGYTF
NA,NA,TRBV29-1,TRBJ1-3,TGCAGCGTTGAAGGGACATCTGGAAACACCATATATTTT,CSVEGTSGNTIYF
NA,TRBD2,TRBV6-1,TRBJ2-1,TGTGCCAGCAGTGAATTAAGGCTAGCGGGAGAAAAAGAGCAGTTCTTC,CASSELRLAGEKEQFF
NA,TRBD1,TRBV9,TRBJ2-7,TGTGCCAGCAGCGGACAGGGGTCCCCCTACGAGCAGTACTTC,CASSGQGSPYEQYF
NA,NA,TRBV4-1,TRBJ1-2,TGCGCCAGCAGTTCGACGACAGGATACAACTATGGCTACACCTTC,CASSSTTGYNYGYTF
NA,NA,TRBV1,TRBJ2-1,TGCACCAGCAGCCAAGTGCCTAGCGCCCACAATGAGCAGTTCTTC,CTSSQVPSAHNEQFF
NA,NA,TRBV6-5,TRBJ2-7,TGTGCCAGCCGATGGCTAGGATCTAACGAGCAGTACTTC,CASRWLGSNEQYF
NA,NA,TRBV19,TRBJ2-7,TGTGCCAGTAGTGCCAGGGACGGAGGGCTATACGAGCAGTACTTC,CASSARDGGLYEQYF
NA,TRBD1,TRBV28,TRBJ1-6,TGTGCCAGCAGTTTGGGGACAGAAAATTCACCCCTCCACTTT,CASSLGTENSPLHF
NA,NA,TRBV28,TRBJ2-3,TGTGCCACTCTTCTGCAAGCGGATAGCACAGATACGCAGTATTTT,CATLLQADSTDTQYF
once,NA,TRBV11-2,TRBJ2-2,TGTGCCAGCAGCTTTCCGGGCGGGGTCGTCACCGGGGAGCTGTTTTTT,CASSFPGGVVTGELFF
NA,TRBD2,TRBV19,TRBJ2-7,TGTGCCAGTAGTCCCCGGACTAGCGGTAAATACGAGCAGTACTTC,CASSPRTSGKYEQYF
NA,TRBD1,TRBV18,TRBJ1-3,TGTGCCAGCTCATCCGGGACAGGGACTGGAAACACCATATATTTT,CASSSGTGTGNTIYF
NA,NA,TRBV28,TRBJ2-1,TGTGCCAGCAGTTTATCAGGGTCCCACAATGAGCAGTTCTTC,CASSLSGSHNEQFF
NA,TRBD2,TRBV4-1,TRBJ2-5,TGCGCCAGCAGCCGGGGGCTAGCGGGAGAAAAGGGAGAGACCCAGTACTTC,CASSRGLAGEKGETQYF
NA,NA,TRBV28,TRBJ1-6,TGTGCCAGCAGTCTACCTGACACGTCCTATTATTCACCCCTCCACTTT,CASSLPDTSYYSPLHF